This TCR beta chain was retrieved from a study of cytomegalovirus exposure and HLA in healthy donors. This CDR3 comprises 21 residues. CDR1 SGDLS and CDR2 YYNGEE come from the germline V gene. After removal of 3 bases from V and 1 base from J, the junction contained 18 bases not matched to a gene. Study observations and caveats: High sensitivity and specificity were reportedly achieved when the classifier diagnosed cytomegalovirus status. In a later analysis, CMV-associated beta chains were mostly HLA-associated, it appeared.

The PCR had 60 Vbeta and 13 Jbeta primers. The assay was immunoSEQ multiplex PCR, and TCRdb's table has in-frame clones only and misses some. Among 120,000 or so clones listed, 74% were seen once. Concerning this clone: Its cognate antigen is unknown.

The chain couples TRBV9 to TRBJ2-3, with 12 nucleotides matching TRBD2. The source is a man between 40 and 49 years old in good health and CMV-seropositive. Specimen: PBMCs. CDR3 in amino acids: CASSGPVPGLAGLHRTDTQYF. CDR3 nucleotide sequence: TGTGCCAGCAGCGGACCGGTTCCGGGACTAGCGGGCCTCCACCGCACAGATACGCAGTATTTT.